This T cell receptor (beta chain) came from a study of T-cell memory formation after mild COVID-19. Study information: TCR clusters were largely donor specific.

TCRdb re-derived calls from the 5' RACE reads in MiXCR, one entry per CDR3 protein. The data contain hundreds of thousands of distinct CDR3 sequences, 20% to 25% of them singletons. J was trimmed by 10 bases and V by 3 bases; bases with no gene match: 11. CDR1 and CDR2 from the germline V gene are SGHRS and YFSETQ. The CDR3 consists of 14 residues. Study-wide findings and caveats: Contracting CD8+ clones were enriched in EMRA, CD4+ mainly in CM and EM. CD4/CD8 balance characterized clones contracting day 15 to 85, and CD4+ skew characterized later expanders.

This clonotype was seen a handful of times. As yet, its antigen is unknown. This chain connects TRBV5-1 to TRBJ1-1, with TRBD1 identical over 8 bases. Sequenced sample: PBMCs or a T cell subset sorted from them (not recorded which). This receptor was obtained from an adult woman who had mild COVID-19 (a few samples of this study predate the infection). Cell type and time point are not known. CDR3 sequence reads: CASSSVDRVNRAFF. The DNA for the CDR3 is TGCGCCAGCAGCTCAGTGGACAGGGTTAATCGAGCTTTCTTT. The whole variable domain, remainder taken from reference TRBV5-1 and TRBJ1-1, is KAGVTQTPRYLIKTRGQQVTLSCSPISGHRSVSWYQQTPGQGLQFLFEYFSETQRNKGNFPGRFSGRQFSNSRSEMNVSTLELGDSALYLCASSSVDRVNRAFFGQGTRLTVV.